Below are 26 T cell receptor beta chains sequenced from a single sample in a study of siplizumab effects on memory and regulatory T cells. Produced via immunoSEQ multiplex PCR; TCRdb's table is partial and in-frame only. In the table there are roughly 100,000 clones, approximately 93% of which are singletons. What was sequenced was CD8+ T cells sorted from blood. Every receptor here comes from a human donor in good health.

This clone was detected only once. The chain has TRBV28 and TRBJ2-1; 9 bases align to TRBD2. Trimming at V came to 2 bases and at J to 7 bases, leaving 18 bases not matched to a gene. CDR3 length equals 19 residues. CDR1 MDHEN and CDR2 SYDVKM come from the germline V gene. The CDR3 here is CASSLPGTIAGEVGNEQFF. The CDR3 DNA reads TGTGCCAGCAGTTTACCGGGGACGATAGCGGGAGAGGTAGGAAATGAGCAGTTCTTC. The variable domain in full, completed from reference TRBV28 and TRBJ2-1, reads DVKVTQSSRYLVKRTGEKVFLECVQDMDHENMFWYRQDPGLGLRLIYFSYDVKMKEKGDIPEGYSVSREKKERFSLILESASTNQTSMYLCASSLPGTIAGEVGNEQFFGPGTRLTVL.

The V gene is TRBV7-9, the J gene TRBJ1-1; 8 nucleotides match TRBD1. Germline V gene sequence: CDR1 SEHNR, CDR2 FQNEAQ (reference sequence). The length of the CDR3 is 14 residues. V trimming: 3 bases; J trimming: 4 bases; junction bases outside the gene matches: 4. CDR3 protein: CASSFPDRATEAFF. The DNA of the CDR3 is TGTGCCAGCAGCTTTCCGGACAGGGCCACTGAAGCTTTCTTT.

CDR3 sequence: CASSSGTGSGYEQYF. CDR3 coding DNA: TGTGCCAGCAGCTCCGGGACAGGATCAGGCTACGAGCAGTACTTC. This chain joins TRBV7-6 and TRBJ2-7; 8 nucleotides align to TRBD1. The CDR3 has 15 residues. With V trimmed by 4 bases and J by 3 bases, 8 bases remained unmatched. Germline CDR1 reads SGHVS; CDR2 reads FNYEAQ.

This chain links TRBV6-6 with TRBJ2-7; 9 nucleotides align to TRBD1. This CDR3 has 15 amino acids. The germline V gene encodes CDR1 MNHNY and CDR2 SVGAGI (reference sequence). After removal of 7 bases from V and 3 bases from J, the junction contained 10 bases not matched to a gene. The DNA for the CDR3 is TGTGCCAGCACTAACCCCCGGACAGGGGTCTACGAGCAGTACTTC. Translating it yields CASTNPRTGVYEQYF.

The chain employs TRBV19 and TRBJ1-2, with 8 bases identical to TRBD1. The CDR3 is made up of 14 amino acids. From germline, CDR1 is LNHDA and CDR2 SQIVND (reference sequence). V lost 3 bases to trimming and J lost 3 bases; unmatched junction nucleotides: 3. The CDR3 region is CASSIEQGDYGYTF. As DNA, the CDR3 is TGTGCCAGTAGTATCGAACAGGGGGACTATGGCTACACCTTC. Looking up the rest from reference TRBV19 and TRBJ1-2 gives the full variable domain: DGGITQSPKYLFRKEGQNVTLSCEQNLNHDAMYWYRQDPGQGLRLIYYSQIVNDFQKGDIAEGYSVSREKKESFPLTVTSAQKNPTAFYLCASSIEQGDYGYTFGSGTRLTVV.

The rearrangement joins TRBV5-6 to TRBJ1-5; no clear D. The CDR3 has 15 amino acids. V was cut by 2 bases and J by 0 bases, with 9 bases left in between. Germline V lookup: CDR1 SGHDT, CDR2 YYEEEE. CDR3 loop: CASSLVGDSNQPQHF. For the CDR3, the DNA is TGTGCCAGCAGCTTAGTAGGAGATAGCAATCAGCCCCAGCATTTT. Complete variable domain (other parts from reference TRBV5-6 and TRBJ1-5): DAGVTQSPTHLIKTRGQQVTLRCSPKSGHDTVSWYQQALGQGPQFIFQYYEEEERQRGNFPDRFSGHQFPNYSSELNVNALLLGDSALYLCASSLVGDSNQPQHFGDGTRLSIL.

This chain's CDR3 is CASSPFSGGWREKNIQYF. The DNA for the CDR3 is TGTGCCAGCAGCCCTTTTTCGGGGGGGTGGAGGGAGAAAAACATTCAGTACTTC. The gene calls are TRBV11-3 and TRBJ2-4, with 8 bases fitting TRBD2. Germline assignment: CDR1 SGHNT and CDR2 YENEEA. The CDR3 loop spans 18 amino acids. Germline trimming cut 5 bases from V and 4 bases from J; bases unmatched to any gene: 16.

CDR3 in DNA: TGTGCCAGCAGTTTAGTGGGGCCCCAAGAGACCCAGTACTTC. It specifies CASSLVGPQETQYF. This chain uses TRBV27 with TRBJ2-5, with TRBD1 as a possible D gene (5 bases). CDR1 and CDR2 (germline): MNHEY, SMNVEV (reference sequence). V was clipped by 2 bases and J by 1 base, with 8 bases between them. This CDR3 contains 14 residues.

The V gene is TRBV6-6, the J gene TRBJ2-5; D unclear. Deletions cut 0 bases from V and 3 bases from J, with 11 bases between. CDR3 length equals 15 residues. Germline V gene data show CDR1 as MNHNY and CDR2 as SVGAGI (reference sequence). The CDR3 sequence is CASSYSWLTEETQYF. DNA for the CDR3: TGTGCCAGCAGTTACTCTTGGCTTACAGAAGAGACCCAGTACTTC.

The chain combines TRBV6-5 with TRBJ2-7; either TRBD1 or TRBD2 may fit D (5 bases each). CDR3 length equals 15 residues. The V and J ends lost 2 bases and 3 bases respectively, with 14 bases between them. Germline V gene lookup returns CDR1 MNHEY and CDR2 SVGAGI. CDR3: CASSYGRGTDYEQYF. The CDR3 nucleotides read TGTGCCAGCAGTTACGGGAGAGGGACGGACTACGAGCAGTACTTC.

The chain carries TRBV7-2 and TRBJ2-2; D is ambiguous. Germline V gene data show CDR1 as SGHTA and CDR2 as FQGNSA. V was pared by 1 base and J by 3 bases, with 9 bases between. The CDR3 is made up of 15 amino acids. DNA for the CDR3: TGTGCCAGCAGCTTAGTAGCAGGTCACACCGGGGAGCTGTTTTTT. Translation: CASSLVAGHTGELFF.

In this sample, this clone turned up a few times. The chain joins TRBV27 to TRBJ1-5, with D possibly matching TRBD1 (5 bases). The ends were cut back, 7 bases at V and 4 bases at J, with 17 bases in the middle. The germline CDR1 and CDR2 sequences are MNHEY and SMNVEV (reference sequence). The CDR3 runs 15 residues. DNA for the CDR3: TGTGCCAGCACCACTTTAGAGGGGCGGAATCAGCCCCAGCATTTT. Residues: CASTTLEGRNQPQHF.

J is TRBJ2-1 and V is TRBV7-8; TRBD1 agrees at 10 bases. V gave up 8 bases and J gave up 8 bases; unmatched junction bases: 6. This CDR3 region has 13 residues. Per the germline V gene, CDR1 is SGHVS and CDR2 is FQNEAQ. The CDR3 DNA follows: TGTGCCAGCGGCCGCGACAGGGGGCATGAGCAGTTCTTC. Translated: CASGRDRGHEQFF.

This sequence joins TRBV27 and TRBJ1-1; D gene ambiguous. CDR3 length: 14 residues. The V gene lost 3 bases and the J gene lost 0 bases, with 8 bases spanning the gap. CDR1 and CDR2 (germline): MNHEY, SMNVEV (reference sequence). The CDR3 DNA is TGTGCCAGCAGTTTCGGCCACCTGAACACTGAAGCTTTCTTT. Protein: CASSFGHLNTEAFF.

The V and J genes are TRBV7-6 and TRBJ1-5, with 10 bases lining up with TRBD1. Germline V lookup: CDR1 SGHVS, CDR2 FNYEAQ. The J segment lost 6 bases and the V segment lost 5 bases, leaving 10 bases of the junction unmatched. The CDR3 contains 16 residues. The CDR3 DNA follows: TGTGCCAGCAGCCCAGGGACAGGGGACCTACCTCAGCCCCAGCATTTT. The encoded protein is CASSPGTGDLPQPQHF.

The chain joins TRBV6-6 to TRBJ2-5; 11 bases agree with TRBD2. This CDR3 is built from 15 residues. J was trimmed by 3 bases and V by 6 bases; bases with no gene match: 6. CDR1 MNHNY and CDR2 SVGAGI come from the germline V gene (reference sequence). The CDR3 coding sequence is TGTGCCAGCAGGCTTTCGGGACTAGCGGAAGAGACCCAGTACTTC. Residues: CASRLSGLAEETQYF.

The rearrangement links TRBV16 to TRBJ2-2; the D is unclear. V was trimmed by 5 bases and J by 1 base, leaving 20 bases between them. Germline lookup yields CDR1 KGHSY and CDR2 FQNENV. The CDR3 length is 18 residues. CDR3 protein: CASSLTLGISKNTGELFF. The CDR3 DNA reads TGTGCCAGCAGCTTAACGTTGGGCATTTCTAAGAACACCGGGGAGCTGTTTTTT.

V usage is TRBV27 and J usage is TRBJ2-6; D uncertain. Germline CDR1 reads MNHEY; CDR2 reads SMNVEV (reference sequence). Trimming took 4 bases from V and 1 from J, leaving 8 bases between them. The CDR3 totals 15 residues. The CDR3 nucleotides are TGTGCCAGCAGTTCTATATCATCTGGGGCCAACGTCCTGACTTTC. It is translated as CASSSISSGANVLTF.

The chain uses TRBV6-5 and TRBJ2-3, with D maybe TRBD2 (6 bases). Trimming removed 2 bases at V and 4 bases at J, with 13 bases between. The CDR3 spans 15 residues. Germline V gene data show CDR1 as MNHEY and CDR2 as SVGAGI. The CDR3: CASSYVGGVSDTQYF. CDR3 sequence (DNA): TGTGCCAGCAGTTACGTGGGGGGAGTATCAGATACGCAGTATTTT.

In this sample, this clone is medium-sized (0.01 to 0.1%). The CDR3 sequence is CASSGGNEQFF. CDR3 nucleotides: TGTGCCAGCAGCGGTGGGAATGAGCAGTTCTTC. The chain uses TRBV5-6 and TRBJ2-1; D is undetermined. The CDR3 is 11 residues long. V gave up 4 bases and J gave up 7 bases, with 6 bases separating them. In germline, CDR1 is SGHDT, CDR2 YYEEEE. The full variable domain, with the rest looked up from reference TRBV5-6 and TRBJ2-1, is DAGVTQSPTHLIKTRGQQVTLRCSPKSGHDTVSWYQQALGQGPQFIFQYYEEEERQRGNFPDRFSGHQFPNYSSELNVNALLLGDSALYLCASSGGNEQFFGPGTRLTVL.

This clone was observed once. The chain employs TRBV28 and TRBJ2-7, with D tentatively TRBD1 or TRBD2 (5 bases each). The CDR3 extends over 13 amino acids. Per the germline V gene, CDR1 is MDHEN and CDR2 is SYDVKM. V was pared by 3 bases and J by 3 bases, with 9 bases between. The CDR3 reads CASSLGTHYEQYF. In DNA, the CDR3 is TGTGCCAGCAGTTTGGGGACCCACTACGAGCAGTACTTC.

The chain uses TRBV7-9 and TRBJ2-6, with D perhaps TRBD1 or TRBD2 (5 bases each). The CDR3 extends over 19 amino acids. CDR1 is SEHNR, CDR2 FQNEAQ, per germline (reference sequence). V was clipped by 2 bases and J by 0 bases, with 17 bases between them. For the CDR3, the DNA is TGTGCCAGCAGCTTAAGCTCGGGGCCGTTAAGCTCTGGGGCCAACGTCCTGACTTTC. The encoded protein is CASSLSSGPLSSGANVLTF.

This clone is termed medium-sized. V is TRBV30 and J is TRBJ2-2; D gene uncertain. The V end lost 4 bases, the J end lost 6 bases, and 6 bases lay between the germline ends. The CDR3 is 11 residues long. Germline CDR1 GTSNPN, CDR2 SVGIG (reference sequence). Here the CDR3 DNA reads TGTGCCTGGAATGTAGCCGGGGAGCTGTTTTTT. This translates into CAWNVAGELFF.

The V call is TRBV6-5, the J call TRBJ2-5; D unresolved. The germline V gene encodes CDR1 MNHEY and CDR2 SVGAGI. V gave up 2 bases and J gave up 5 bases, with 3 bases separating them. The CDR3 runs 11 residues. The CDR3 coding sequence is TGTGCCAGCAGTTACGGCGAGACCCAGTACTTC. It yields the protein CASSYGETQYF.

CDR3 nucleotide sequence: TGTGCCAGCAGTCTACTCCCTAGCGGGGGTTACAATGAGCAGTTCTTC. It specifies CASSLLPSGGYNEQFF. The V call is TRBV27, the J call TRBJ2-1; 10 bases agree with TRBD2. Germline CDR1 is MNHEY and CDR2 is SMNVEV (reference sequence). V was pared by 5 bases and J by 4 bases, with 8 bases of the junction left unmatched. The length of the CDR3 is 16 residues.

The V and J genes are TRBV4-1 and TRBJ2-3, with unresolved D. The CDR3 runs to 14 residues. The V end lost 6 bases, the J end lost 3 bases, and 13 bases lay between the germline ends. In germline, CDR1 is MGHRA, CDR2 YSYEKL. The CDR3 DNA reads TGCGCCAGCAGTCTCCAAGTTGGGACAGATACGCAGTATTTT. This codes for CASSLQVGTDTQYF.